This T cell receptor (beta chain) comes out of a study of T cell responses to AZD1222 COVID-19 vaccine. Findings of the study overall: Spike was spanned by vaccine-associated CD4 TCRs, with dominance at 160-218 and 743-854.

Sequencing was performed with immunoSEQ multiplex PCR; in TCRdb, only in-frame clones are kept and a portion is missing. The sample includes about 110,000 clones, 75% to 95% of them seen just once. Per the germline V gene, CDR1 is MDHEN and CDR2 is SYDVKM. J was trimmed by 4 bases and V by 5 bases; bases with no gene match: 7. CDR3 length: 16 residues. Concerning this clone: Antigen specificity is unknown.

The gene calls are TRBV28 and TRBJ2-2; 10 bases line up with TRBD1. This clonotype was sampled from an adult who received the AZD1222 COVID-19 vaccine. Specimen: peripheral blood, collected 28 days after the second AZD1222 dose. CDR3 nucleotide sequence: TGTGCCAGCAGTACTCGACAGGGGGCGGGCACCGGGGAGCTGTTTTTT. Protein sequence: CASSTRQGAGTGELFF.